A single TCR beta chain is shown here with its context. The antigen it binds to is not known. Base qualities are not at hand, and no much larger clone is one base apart. Based on the germline V gene, the CDR1 and CDR2 sequences are MDHEN and SYDVKM. Spanning cysteine to phenylalanine, the CDR3 consists of 15 amino acids. Solely the CDR3 DNA is kept, with 45 bases framed from the first base. V is clipped by 1 base and J by 1 base, and the sequence between their germline boundaries is 8 bases long. These data come from a study of blood T cell repertoires in COVID-19 (dated by TCRdb to between 2020 and 2021). With regard to the full study: Collaborator samples came from the United States, Italy and Spain and covered acute and convalescent phases of COVID-19. The material from the prospective study consisted of cDNA or gDNA derived from T cells, B-cell-depleted T cells, or PBMCs. Deeply sampled blood TCRbeta repertoires from subjects exposed to, actively infected with, or recovered from COVID-19 were included in the dataset. The repertoires were released in a freely available public database intended as a resource for research on the immune response to SARS-CoV-2. The samples were drawn from the first 160 participants of the ongoing ImmuneRACE study and from 1,254 subjects provided by 6 global collaborators. Sample metadata almost always included a de-identified subject ID, COVID-19 status, age in years and sex. Where HLA class I and class II types were available, the types were taken from metadata supplied by the sample provider, not from assay-based typing. The paper as a whole reports these results and caveats: How much clinical and demographic metadata was included differed by source and by participant, and the metadata was provided uncurated.

The collaborating institutions used their own protocols to collect whole blood in K2EDTA tubes. Collaborator samples were shipped for TCRbeta analysis as frozen whole blood, isolated PBMCs, or DNA extracted from either sample type. TCRbeta CDR3 regions were amplified from genomic DNA using the immunoSEQ Assay, a bias-controlled multiplex PCR. On the study's bioinformatics: Within the assay, amplification of reference gene primers was used to estimate how many nucleated cells each sample contained. Sequence reads were collapsed and filtered to measure the absolute abundance of every unique TCRbeta CDR3 rearrangement. For each sample, productive Simpson clonality was calculated as the square root of Simpson's diversity index over productive rearrangements. Not all clones reach the TCRdb copy of this immuneACCESS table, which keeps in-frame sequences only. Checked studies attribute under half of the gap to unresolved V genes and leave the rest unexplained. The V and J calls and clone size were taken over from that table, and D and trimming were inferred from the DNA. The table for this sample lists some 300,000 clones; 70% to 90% of them were counted only once. The top ten clones comprise 1% to 1.5% of the sample.

This chain joins TRBV28 to TRBJ1-5; too little of a D gene remains to name it. Specimen: peripheral blood. The TCR comes from a man between 65 and 79 years old with acute or convalescent COVID-19. The DNA reads TGTGCCAGCAGTTTATCCGCCGGGAGCAATCAGCCCCAGCATTTT. This is translated as CASSLSAGSNQPQHF.